The clone carrying this T cell receptor (beta chain) showed up just a few times. This entry belongs to a study of T cells in Graves' hyperthyroidism and ophthalmopathy. Germline lookup yields CDR1 MNHNS and CDR2 SASEGT. After removal of 6 bases from V and 3 bases from J, the junction contained 7 bases not matched to a gene. The length of the CDR3 is 16 residues. The source material, RNA transcripts, was used to amplify TCR beta CDR3 regions. The HTBI primer set served for first-round RT-PCR of the TCR CDR3. Via MiXCR, TCRdb re-called the multiplex PCR reads, giving one row per CDR3 protein. The sample gives around 690,000 distinct CDR3 sequences, around 21% of which show up once; 30% to 40% is in the top ten.

This rearrangement joins TRBV6-1 to TRBJ2-6; 8 bases are shared with TRBD1. The receptor's source is a man aged 30 to 39 with Graves' ophthalmopathy. Sequencing was performed on blood. The CDR3 sequence is CASSPLDRGGANVLTF. The CDR3, as DNA: TGTGCCAGCAGCCCACTTGACAGGGGTGGGGCCAACGTCCTGACTTTC.